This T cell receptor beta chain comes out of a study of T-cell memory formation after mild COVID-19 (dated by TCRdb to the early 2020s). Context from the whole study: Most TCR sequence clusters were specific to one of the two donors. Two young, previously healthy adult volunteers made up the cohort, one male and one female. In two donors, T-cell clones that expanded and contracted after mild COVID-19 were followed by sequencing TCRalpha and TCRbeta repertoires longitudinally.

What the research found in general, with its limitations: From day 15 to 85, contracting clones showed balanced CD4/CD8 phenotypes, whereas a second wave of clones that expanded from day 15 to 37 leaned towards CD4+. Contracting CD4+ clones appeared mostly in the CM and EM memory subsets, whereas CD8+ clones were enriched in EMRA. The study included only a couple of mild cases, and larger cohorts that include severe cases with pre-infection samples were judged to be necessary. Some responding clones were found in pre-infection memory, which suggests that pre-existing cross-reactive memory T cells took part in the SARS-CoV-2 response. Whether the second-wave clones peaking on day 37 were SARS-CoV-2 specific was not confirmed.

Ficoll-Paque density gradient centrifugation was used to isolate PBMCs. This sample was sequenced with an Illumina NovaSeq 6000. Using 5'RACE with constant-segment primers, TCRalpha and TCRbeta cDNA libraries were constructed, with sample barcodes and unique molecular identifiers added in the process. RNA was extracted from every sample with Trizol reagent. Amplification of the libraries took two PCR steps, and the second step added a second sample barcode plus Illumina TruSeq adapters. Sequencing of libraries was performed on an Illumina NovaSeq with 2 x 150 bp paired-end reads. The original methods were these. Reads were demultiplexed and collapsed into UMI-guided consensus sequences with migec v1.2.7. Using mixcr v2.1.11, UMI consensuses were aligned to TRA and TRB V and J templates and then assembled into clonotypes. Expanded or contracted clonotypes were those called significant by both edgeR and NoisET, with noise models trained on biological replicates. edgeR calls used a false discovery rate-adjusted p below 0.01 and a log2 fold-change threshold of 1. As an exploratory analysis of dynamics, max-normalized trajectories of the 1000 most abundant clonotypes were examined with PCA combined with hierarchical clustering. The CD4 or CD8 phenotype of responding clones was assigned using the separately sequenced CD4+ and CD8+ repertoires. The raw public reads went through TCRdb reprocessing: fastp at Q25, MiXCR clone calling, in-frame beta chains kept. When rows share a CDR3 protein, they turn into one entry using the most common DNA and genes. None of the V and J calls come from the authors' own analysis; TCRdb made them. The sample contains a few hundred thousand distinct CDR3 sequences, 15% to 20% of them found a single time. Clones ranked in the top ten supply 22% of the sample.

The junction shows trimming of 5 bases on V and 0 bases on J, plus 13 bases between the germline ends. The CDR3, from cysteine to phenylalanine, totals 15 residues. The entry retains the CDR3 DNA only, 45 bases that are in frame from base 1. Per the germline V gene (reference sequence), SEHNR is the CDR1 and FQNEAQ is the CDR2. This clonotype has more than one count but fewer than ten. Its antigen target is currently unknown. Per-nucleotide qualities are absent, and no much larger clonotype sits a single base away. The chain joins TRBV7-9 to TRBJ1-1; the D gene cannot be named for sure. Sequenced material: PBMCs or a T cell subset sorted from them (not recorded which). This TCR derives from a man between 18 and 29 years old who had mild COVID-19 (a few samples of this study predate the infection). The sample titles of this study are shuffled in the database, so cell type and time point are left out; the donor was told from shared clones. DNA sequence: TGTGCCAGCAGCCCCCCCGGGTTTTTGAACACTGAAGCTTTCTTT. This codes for CASSPPGFLNTEAFF.